Each of the 5 T cell receptor beta chains below was sequenced from the same sample in a study of neoadjuvant nivolumab and ipilimumab in lung cancer. Sequencing was performed with immunoSEQ multiplex PCR; in TCRdb, only in-frame clones are kept and a portion is missing. The sample shows about 7,800 clones, 89% of them seen only once. Material: tumor tissue, obtained after neoadjuvant nivolumab, alone or with ipilimumab, at or shortly before surgery. These receptors originate from an adult with non-small cell lung cancer. Some clones in this sample may be carry-over from other donors' samples.

The chain links TRBV30 to TRBJ2-2; 7 nucleotides agree with TRBD2. There are 14 residues in the CDR3. Germline CDR1 and CDR2: GTSNPN and SVGIG (reference sequence). With 7 bases clipped from V and 6 bases from J, the junction kept 11 bases outside the gene matches. This chain's CDR3 is CASPWGRAPGELFF. CDR3 in DNA: TGTGCCTCGCCATGGGGGAGGGCCCCCGGGGAGCTGTTTTTT. Full variable domain (missing parts from reference TRBV30 and TRBJ2-2): SQTIHQWPATLVQPVGSPLSLECTVEGTSNPNLYWYRQAAGRGLQLLFYSVGIGQISSEVPQNLSASRPQDRQFILSSKKLLLSDSGFYLCASPWGRAPGELFFGEGSRLTVL.

The rearrangement uses TRBV5-1 and TRBJ2-3; D unresolved. Trimming cost V 0 bases and J 2 bases, with 7 bases left between them. This CDR3 is 14 amino acids long. The germline CDR1 and CDR2 sequences are SGHRS and YFSETQ. The CDR3 region has the DNA TGCGCCAGCAGCTTGGTCCTAGTCACAGATACGCAGTATTTT. Translation: CASSLVLVTDTQYF.

The rearrangement links TRBV28 to TRBJ1-1, with D tentatively TRBD1 (5 bases). Germline loops: CDR1 MDHEN, CDR2 SYDVKM. V was shortened by 5 bases and J by 0 bases, with 10 bases between the two germline ends. There are 14 residues in the CDR3. CDR3 residues: CASSPGPLNTEAFF. CDR3 bases: TGTGCCAGCAGTCCGGGACCCCTGAACACTGAAGCTTTCTTT.

This clone appeared a few times. The chain couples TRBV19 to TRBJ2-1, with TRBD2 identical over 8 bases. Trimming cost V 3 bases and J 6 bases; bases outside gene matches: 10. Per the germline V gene, CDR1 is LNHDA and CDR2 is SQIVND (reference sequence). The length of the CDR3 is 16 residues. CDR3 loop: CASSMGGPAGGNEQFF. The CDR3 DNA is TGTGCCAGTAGTATGGGCGGCCCCGCGGGAGGCAATGAGCAGTTCTTC.

The table lists this clone with a few counts. The gene calls are TRBV7-8 and TRBJ1-2, with D perhaps TRBD1 (5 bases). Deletions cut 6 bases from V and 5 bases from J, with 22 bases between. The CDR3 is 16 amino acids. Per the germline V gene, CDR1 is SGHVS and CDR2 is FQNEAQ. Here the CDR3 reads CASRTTGGAESYGYTF. The CDR3 DNA is TGTGCCAGCAGAACTACCGGTGGGGCTGAGTCTTATGGCTACACCTTC. The complete variable domain, with remaining parts taken from reference TRBV7-8 and TRBJ1-2, reads GAGVSQSPRYKVAKRGQDVALRCDPISGHVSLFWYQQALGQGPEFLTYFQNEAQLDKSGLPSDRFFAERPEGSVSTLKIQRTQQEDSAVYLCASRTTGGAESYGYTFGSGTRLTVV.